Below, 21 T cell receptor beta chains from the same sample are listed, as sequenced in a study of technical replicates of blood from several donors. Produced via immunoSEQ multiplex PCR; TCRdb's table is partial and in-frame only. The data hold about 68,000 clones, with 95% to 97% observed a single time. Material: T cells isolated from PBMCs. The receptor set was obtained from a human donor in good health.

The genes are TRBV5-1 and TRBJ2-7; the match to TRBD2 covers 10 bases. V trimming: 4 bases; J trimming: 5 bases; junction bases outside the gene matches: 6. The germline V gene has CDR1 SGHRS and CDR2 YFSETQ. The CDR3 runs to 14 residues. This chain's CDR3 is CASSHTSGIHEQYF. CDR3 in DNA: TGCGCCAGCAGCCATACTAGCGGGATTCACGAGCAGTACTTC.

V and J are TRBV7-9 and TRBJ2-7; 7 bases are a match to TRBD2. Trimming at V came to 1 base and at J to 1 base, leaving 7 bases not matched to a gene. There are 16 residues in the CDR3. Per the germline V gene, CDR1 is SEHNR and CDR2 is FQNEAQ (reference sequence). The CDR3 here is CASSLGAGVGSYEQYF. As DNA, the CDR3 is TGTGCCAGCAGCTTAGGGGCGGGAGTCGGGTCCTACGAGCAGTACTTC.

This chain joins TRBV27 and TRBJ1-2; TRBD1 matches at 10 bases. This CDR3 has 13 residues. Germline lookup yields CDR1 MNHEY and CDR2 SMNVEV (reference sequence). Trimming removed 6 bases from V and 8 bases from J; junction bases left unmatched: 6. CDR3 loop: CASRMTGGYGYTF. The CDR3 DNA follows: TGTGCCAGCAGAATGACAGGGGGCTACGGCTACACCTTC.

The chain recombines TRBV4-1 with TRBJ1-1; tentatively, D is TRBD1 (5 bases). The V end was cut by 1 base, the J end by 5 bases, with 8 bases between. The CDR3 totals 13 residues. The germline CDR1 and CDR2 sequences are MGHRA and YSYEKL. CDR3 sequence reads: CASSQAKGTEAFF. CDR3 bases: TGCGCCAGCAGCCAAGCAAAGGGGACTGAAGCTTTCTTT.

The rearrangement uses TRBV6-5 and TRBJ1-1, with D maybe TRBD1 (5 bases). The CDR3 loop spans 10 amino acids. CDR1 and CDR2 (germline): MNHEY, SVGAGI. V lost 10 bases and J lost 6, with 9 bases in between. The CDR3 DNA is TGTGCCACCCAGGGATCTGAAGCTTTCTTT. It codes for CATQGSEAFF.

The rearrangement uses TRBV19 and TRBJ1-4; tentative D call: TRBD1 (6 bases). Germline V CDR1 and CDR2: LNHDA, SQIVND (reference sequence). V dropped 6 bases and J dropped 0 bases, with 8 bases sitting between them. The CDR3 consists of 14 residues. CDR3 region: CASSRTATNEKLFF. The DNA of the CDR3 is TGTGCCAGTAGCCGGACAGCAACTAATGAAAAACTGTTTTTT.

V and J are TRBV2 and TRBJ1-1; TRBD1 agrees at 8 bases. CDR1 is SNHLY, CDR2 FYNNEI, per germline. Trimming took 1 base from V and 7 from J; bases not matched to a gene: 11. The CDR3 covers 16 residues. The CDR3 nucleotides are TGTGCCAGCAGTGAAGTAGCGCCCATCGGACAGGGTGAAGCTTTCTTT. As protein: CASSEVAPIGQGEAFF.

V gene TRBV5-1 combines with J gene TRBJ2-5, with D perhaps TRBD1 (7 bases). Germline V gene sequence: CDR1 SGHRS, CDR2 YFSETQ. Trimming stripped 0 bases from V and 5 bases from J, with 17 bases between. This CDR3 is built from 16 residues. The CDR3 DNA sequence: TGCGCCAGCAGCTTGGAGGGACCAGGGGGGATGGAGACCCAGTACTTC. Translation: CASSLEGPGGMETQYF. The variable domain in full, completed from reference TRBV5-1 and TRBJ2-5, reads KAGVTQTPRYLIKTRGQQVTLSCSPISGHRSVSWYQQTPGQGLQFLFEYFSETQRNKGNFPGRFSGRQFSNSRSEMNVSTLELGDSALYLCASSLEGPGGMETQYFGPGTRLLVL.

The chain combines TRBV4-2 with TRBJ2-7; D remains unclear. Trimming removed 4 bases from V and 6 bases from J, with 19 bases in between. From germline, CDR1 is LGHNA and CDR2 YNFKEQ. This CDR3 region has 15 residues. Written as DNA, the CDR3 is TGTGCCAGCAGCCCCAACAAGGTTACTCACAGCGAGCAGTACTTC. Its protein product is CASSPNKVTHSEQYF.

The V call is TRBV6-5, the J call TRBJ1-2; D might be TRBD1 (5 bases). Germline CDR1 reads MNHEY; CDR2 reads SVGAGI. This CDR3 region has 15 residues. The V gene lost 6 bases and the J gene lost 1 base, with 15 bases spanning the gap. The CDR3 protein is CASRPQDMINYGYTF. The CDR3, as DNA: TGTGCCAGCAGACCTCAGGACATGATTAACTATGGCTACACCTTC.

Only one count was recorded for this clone. The chain couples TRBV28 to TRBJ1-1; TRBD1 might be the D (6 bases). The germline gives CDR1 MDHEN, CDR2 SYDVKM. This CDR3 spans 16 amino acids. The V end lost 3 bases, the J end lost 0 bases, and 14 bases lay between the germline ends. The CDR3 DNA is TGTGCCAGCAGTTTTTGGACAGCGGACGTGAACACTGAAGCTTTCTTT. Its translation is CASSFWTADVNTEAFF.

In this sample, this clone turned up once. The V and J genes are TRBV25-1 and TRBJ1-1; 7 bases are a match to TRBD1. J gave up 1 base and V 7 bases, and 6 bases lay outside the gene matches. The CDR3 consists of 14 residues. Germline V gene data show CDR1 as MGHDK and CDR2 as SYGVNS. The CDR3 region is CASKPGTENTEAFF. The DNA of the CDR3 is TGTGCCAGCAAACCCGGGACAGAGAACACTGAAGCTTTCTTT.

This chain links TRBV6-5 with TRBJ2-5; 11 bases align to TRBD2. Germline CDR1 and CDR2: MNHEY and SVGAGI. The trim removed 6 bases at V and 3 bases at J, leaving 6 bases unmatched. This CDR3 is 15 amino acids long. For the CDR3, the DNA is TGTGCCAGCAGGTCCGGGACTAGCGGAAAAGAGACCCAGTACTTC. Translated, it gives CASRSGTSGKETQYF.

The chain has TRBV19 and TRBJ1-1; TRBD1 is a possible D gene (6 bases). The CDR3 has 14 residues. From germline, CDR1 is LNHDA and CDR2 SQIVND (reference sequence). Trimming shortened V by 9 bases and J by 0 bases, and 14 bases separated the two germline ends. This chain's CDR3 is CASNWDTMNTEAFF. The CDR3 region has the DNA TGTGCCAGCAATTGGGACACCATGAACACTGAAGCTTTCTTT.

V gene TRBV6-4 combines with J gene TRBJ2-7, with TRBD1 identical over 11 bases. Germline V gene data show CDR1 as MRHNA and CDR2 as SNTAGT. V gave up 5 bases and J gave up 3 bases; unmatched junction bases: 3. CDR3 length: 14 residues. The CDR3 spells CASSRGTGGYEQYF. The CDR3 DNA follows: TGTGCCAGCAGTAGAGGGACAGGGGGCTACGAGCAGTACTTC.

The V call is TRBV30, the J call TRBJ1-1; TRBD1 aligns across 9 bases. The CDR3 spans 13 residues. Germline CDR1 is GTSNPN and CDR2 is SVGIG (reference sequence). The V and J ends lost 5 bases and 0 bases, in that order; junction bases with no gene match: 1. The CDR3 DNA is TGTGCCTGGGGGACAGGGTTGAACACTGAAGCTTTCTTT. Residues: CAWGTGLNTEAFF.

The V and J genes are TRBV19 and TRBJ2-6, with 7 bases aligning to TRBD1. The length of the CDR3 is 16 residues. Germline CDR1 is LNHDA and CDR2 is SQIVND (reference sequence). V lost 3 bases and J lost 4; bases outside the gene matches: 6. This CDR3 is CASSIGTVNGANVLTF. The CDR3 nucleotides read TGTGCCAGTAGTATTGGGACAGTGAACGGGGCCAACGTCCTGACTTTC.

As DNA, the CDR3 is TGTGCCAGCAGTCGAGGGACTAGCGGTTCCTACGAGCAGTACTTC. Residues: CASSRGTSGSYEQYF. V is TRBV7-6 and J is TRBJ2-7, with 11 bases fitting TRBD2. The germline gives CDR1 SGHVS, CDR2 FNYEAQ. Trimming took 6 bases from V and 1 from J; bases not matched to a gene: 5. This CDR3 has 15 amino acids.

This clone was counted once. J is TRBJ2-1 and V is TRBV6-1; tentative D call: TRBD1 (6 bases). The CDR3 spans 16 residues. The germline gives CDR1 MNHNS, CDR2 SASEGT. V was trimmed by 3 bases and J by 7 bases, leaving 19 bases between them. CDR3 protein: CASSDYRVSRGNEQFF. CDR3 in DNA: TGTGCCAGCAGTGACTACAGGGTTTCGAGAGGGAATGAGCAGTTCTTC.

CDR3 nucleotides: TGTGCCACCAGTACCTTTCGTGCAGGGGAGCTGGGAAACACCATATATTTT. Its protein product is CATSTFRAGELGNTIYF. The chain combines TRBV15 with TRBJ1-3; possible D gene TRBD1, 6 bases. The CDR3 has 17 amino acids. The V end lost 6 bases, the J end lost 4 bases, and 22 bases lay between the germline ends. The germline CDR1 and CDR2 sequences are LNHNV and YYDKDF (reference sequence).

The chain uses TRBV7-6 and TRBJ2-3; maybe TRBD2 (6 bases). Per germline, CDR1 SGHVS and CDR2 FNYEAQ. The CDR3 spans 15 residues. V was clipped by 5 bases and J by 3 bases, with 15 bases between them. The CDR3 spells CASSPLGGGTDTQYF. DNA of the CDR3: TGTGCCAGCAGCCCTCTCGGGGGAGGAACAGATACGCAGTATTTT.